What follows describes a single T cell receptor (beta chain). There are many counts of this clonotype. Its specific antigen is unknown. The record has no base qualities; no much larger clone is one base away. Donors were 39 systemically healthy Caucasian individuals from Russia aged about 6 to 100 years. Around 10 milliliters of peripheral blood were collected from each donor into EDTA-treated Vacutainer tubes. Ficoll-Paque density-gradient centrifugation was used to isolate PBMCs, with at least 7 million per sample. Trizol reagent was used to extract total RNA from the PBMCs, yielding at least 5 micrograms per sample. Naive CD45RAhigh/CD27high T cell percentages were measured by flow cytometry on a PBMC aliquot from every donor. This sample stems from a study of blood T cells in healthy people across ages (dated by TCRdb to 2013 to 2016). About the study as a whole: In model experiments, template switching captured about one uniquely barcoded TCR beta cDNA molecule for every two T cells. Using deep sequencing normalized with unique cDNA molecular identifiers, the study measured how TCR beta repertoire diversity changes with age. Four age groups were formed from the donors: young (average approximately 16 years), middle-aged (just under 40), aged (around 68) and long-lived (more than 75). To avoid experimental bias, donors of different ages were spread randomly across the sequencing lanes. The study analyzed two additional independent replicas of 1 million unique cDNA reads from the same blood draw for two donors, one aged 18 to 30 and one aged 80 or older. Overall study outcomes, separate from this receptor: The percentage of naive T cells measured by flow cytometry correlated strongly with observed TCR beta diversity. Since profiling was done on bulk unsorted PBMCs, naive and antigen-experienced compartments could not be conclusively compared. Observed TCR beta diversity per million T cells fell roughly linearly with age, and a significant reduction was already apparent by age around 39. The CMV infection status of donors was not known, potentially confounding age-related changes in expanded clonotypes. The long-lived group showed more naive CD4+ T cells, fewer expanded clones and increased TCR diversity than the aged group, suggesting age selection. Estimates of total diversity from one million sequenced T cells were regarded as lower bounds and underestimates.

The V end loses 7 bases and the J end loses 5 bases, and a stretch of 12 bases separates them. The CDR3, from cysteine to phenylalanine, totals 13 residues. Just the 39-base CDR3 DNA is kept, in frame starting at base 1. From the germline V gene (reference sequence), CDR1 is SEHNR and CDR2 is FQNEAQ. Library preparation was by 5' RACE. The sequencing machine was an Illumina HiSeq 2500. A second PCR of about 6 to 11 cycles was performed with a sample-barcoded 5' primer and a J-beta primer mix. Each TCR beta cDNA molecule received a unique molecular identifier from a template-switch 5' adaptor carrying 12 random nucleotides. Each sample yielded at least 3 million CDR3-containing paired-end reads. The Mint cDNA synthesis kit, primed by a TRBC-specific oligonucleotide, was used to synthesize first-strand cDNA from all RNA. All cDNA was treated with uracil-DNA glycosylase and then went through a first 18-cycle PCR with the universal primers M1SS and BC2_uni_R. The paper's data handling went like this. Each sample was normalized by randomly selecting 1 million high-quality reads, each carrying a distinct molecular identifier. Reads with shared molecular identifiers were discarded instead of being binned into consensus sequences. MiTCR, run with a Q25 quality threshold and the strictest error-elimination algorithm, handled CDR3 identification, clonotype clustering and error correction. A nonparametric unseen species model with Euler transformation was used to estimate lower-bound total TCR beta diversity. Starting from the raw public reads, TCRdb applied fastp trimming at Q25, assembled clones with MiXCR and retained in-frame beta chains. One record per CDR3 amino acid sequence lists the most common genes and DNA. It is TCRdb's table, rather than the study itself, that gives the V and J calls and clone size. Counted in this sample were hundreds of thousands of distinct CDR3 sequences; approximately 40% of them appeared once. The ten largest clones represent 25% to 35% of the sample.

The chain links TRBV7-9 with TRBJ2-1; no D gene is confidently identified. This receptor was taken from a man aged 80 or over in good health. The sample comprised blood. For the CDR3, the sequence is CASIAALNNEQFF. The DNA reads TGTGCCAGCATAGCTGCCCTCAACAATGAGCAGTTCTTC.